A single sample is the source of the 14 T cell receptor beta chains below, sequenced in a study of blood T cells in healthy people across ages. PCR was performed a second time for about 7 to 11 cycles using a sample-barcoded 5' primer and a J-beta primer mix. TCRdb re-derived calls from the 5' RACE reads in MiXCR, one entry per CDR3 protein. Here the sample spans more than 500,000 distinct CDR3 sequences, about 27% being singletons. The same specimen was also included in a second study, on T cells of mothers and their children.

Sequencing input: blood. These receptor sequences come from a boy aged 2 to 10 in good health.

This clonotype was found a few times. Its ends do not fully match the called genes, so a read error is possible. The chain carries TRBV29-1 and TRBJ1-1, with D possibly being TRBD1 (6 bases). Germline values: CDR1 SQVTM, CDR2 ANQGSEA. CDR3 length: 13 amino acids. The CDR3 sequence is CSERTGLDTKAFF. Written as DNA, the CDR3 is TGCAGCGAACGAACAGGGCTGGACACTAAAGCTTTCTTT.

V usage is TRBV5-4 and J usage is TRBJ2-2, with a tentative D call TRBD2 (7 bases). Deletions cut 5 bases from V and 4 bases from J, with 21 bases between. The CDR3 is 17 amino acids. Germline values: CDR1 SGHNT, CDR2 YYREEE (reference sequence). For the CDR3, the DNA is TGTGCCAGCAGACCCGGAAGGGGGGGGACGGGCACCGGGGAGCTGTTTTTT. This translates into CASRPGRGGTGTGELFF.

This clonotype was found a few times. The chain is built from TRBV19 and TRBJ2-7; 9 bases line up with TRBD1. The germline V gene has CDR1 LNHDA and CDR2 SQIVND (reference sequence). J was trimmed by 2 bases and V by 6 bases; bases with no gene match: 8. This CDR3 is 15 amino acids long. CDR3 in amino acids: CASRPGQGNPYEQYF. The CDR3 DNA is TGTGCCAGTAGGCCGGGACAGGGTAACCCCTACGAGCAGTACTTC.

This clonotype was seen a few times. V is TRBV6-5 and J is TRBJ2-1; a weak D match, TRBD2 (5 bases). The length of the CDR3 is 17 residues. Deletions cut 0 bases from V and 0 bases from J, with 12 bases between. Germline CDR1 and CDR2: MNHEY and SVGAGI. Here the CDR3 DNA reads TGTGCCAGCAGTTACTCGAGGCGGGCGAGCTCCTACAATGAGCAGTTCTTC. Translated, it gives CASSYSRRASSYNEQFF.

The V call is TRBV4-3, the J call TRBJ1-3, with D possibly TRBD1 on 5 matching bases. In germline, CDR1 is LGHNA, CDR2 YSLEER. The CDR3 totals 16 residues. With 4 bases removed from V and 1 base from J, the gap between germline ends came to 14 bases. The CDR3 coding sequence is TGCGCCAGCAGCCCCGGGGCCGCGGGGTCTGGAAACACCATATATTTT. Protein: CASSPGAAGSGNTIYF.

This clonotype has only one observation. The chain uses TRBV10-3 and TRBJ2-7; unclear D gene. The closer fit of TRBJ2-5 to the DNA end suggests the J call may be wrong. The CDR3 totals 13 residues. CDR1 is ENHRY, CDR2 SYGVKD, per germline. CDR3 in DNA: TGTGCCATCAGTGAGTCGGCGGAAGAGACCCAGTACTTC. This encodes CAISESAEETQYF.

This chain joins TRBV20-1 and TRBJ2-3, with D tentatively TRBD2 (6 bases). V was shortened by 1 base and J by 5 bases, with 16 bases between the two germline ends. CDR1 and CDR2 from the germline V gene are DFQATT and SNEGSKA (reference sequence). The CDR3 extends over 15 amino acids. The CDR3: CSARGTRLVGDTQYF. In nucleotides, the CDR3 is TGCAGTGCTAGAGGAACTAGACTAGTAGGAGATACGCAGTATTTT.

This clonotype was counted only a few times. The chain has TRBV7-3 and TRBJ1-1; D gene ambiguous. Germline V gives CDR1 SGHTA, CDR2 FQGTGA. V was clipped by 1 base and J by 4 bases, with 7 bases between them. The CDR3 runs 13 residues. This CDR3 is CASSLNTFTEAFF. In DNA form, the CDR3 reads TGTGCCAGCAGCTTAAACACGTTCACTGAAGCTTTCTTT.

V and J are TRBV7-8 and TRBJ2-3, with D unclear. The CDR3 extends over 13 amino acids. Trimming removed 2 bases at V and 6 bases at J, with 9 bases between. Germline V gene data show CDR1 as SGHVS and CDR2 as FQNEAQ. The DNA of the CDR3 is TGTGCCAGCAGCTTACCTTTCGGTGATACGCAGTATTTT. This sequence encodes CASSLPFGDTQYF.

This clonotype was detected only a few times. CDR3 region: CASSPNGDGQFF. In nucleotides, the CDR3 is TGTGCCAGCAGCCCAAATGGAGATGGGCAGTTCTTC. The gene calls are TRBV5-4 and TRBJ2-1, with D unclear. Per germline, CDR1 SGHNT and CDR2 YYREEE (reference sequence). Trimming took 4 bases from V and 12 from J, leaving 14 bases between them. The CDR3 runs 12 residues.

This clonotype was seen a handful of times. This sequence joins TRBV27 and TRBJ1-2; 11 bases are shared with TRBD1. In germline, CDR1 is MNHEY, CDR2 SMNVEV (reference sequence). The CDR3 is made up of 16 amino acids. With 8 bases clipped from V and 4 bases from J, the junction kept 12 bases outside the gene matches. The CDR3 DNA reads as TGTGCCAGCCGAACCGGGACAGGGGGGTTTAGCTATGGCTACACCTTC. Encoded protein: CASRTGTGGFSYGYTF.

The rearrangement uses TRBV7-2 and TRBJ1-4; 8 nucleotides match TRBD1. The ends lost 6 bases at V and 7 bases at J; junction bases unmatched: 7. Germline V CDR1 and CDR2: SGHTA, FQGNSA. This CDR3 has 14 residues. The CDR3 loop is CASRPDRGVEKLFF. The CDR3 nucleotides read TGTGCCAGCAGGCCCGACAGGGGTGTTGAAAAACTGTTTTTT. The full variable domain, its missing parts supplied by reference TRBV7-2 and TRBJ1-4, is GAGVSQSPSNKVTEKGKDVELRCDPISGHTALYWYRQSLGQGLEFLIYFQGNSAPDKSGLPSDRFSAERTGGSVSTLTIQRTQQEDSAVYLCASRPDRGVEKLFFGSGTQLSVL.

There are a few counts of this clonotype. This chain joins TRBV2 and TRBJ2-1; 13 nucleotides line up with TRBD2. CDR3 length: 17 amino acids. Germline values: CDR1 SNHLY, CDR2 FYNNEI. Trimming at V came to 7 bases and at J to 5 bases, leaving 11 bases not matched to a gene. CDR3 residues: CASKGAKTSGRNNEQFF. Written as DNA, the CDR3 is TGTGCCAGCAAGGGCGCCAAGACTAGCGGGAGGAACAATGAGCAGTTCTTC.

V usage is TRBV7-9 and J usage is TRBJ1-3; TRBD1 agrees at 8 bases. This CDR3 is 17 amino acids long. Per germline, CDR1 SEHNR and CDR2 FQNEAQ (reference sequence). V was pared by 5 bases and J by 2 bases, with 11 bases of the junction left unmatched. CDR3 region: CASSPRTGILPGNTIYF. Here the CDR3 DNA reads TGTGCCAGCAGCCCCCGGACAGGGATTCTACCTGGAAACACCATATATTTT.